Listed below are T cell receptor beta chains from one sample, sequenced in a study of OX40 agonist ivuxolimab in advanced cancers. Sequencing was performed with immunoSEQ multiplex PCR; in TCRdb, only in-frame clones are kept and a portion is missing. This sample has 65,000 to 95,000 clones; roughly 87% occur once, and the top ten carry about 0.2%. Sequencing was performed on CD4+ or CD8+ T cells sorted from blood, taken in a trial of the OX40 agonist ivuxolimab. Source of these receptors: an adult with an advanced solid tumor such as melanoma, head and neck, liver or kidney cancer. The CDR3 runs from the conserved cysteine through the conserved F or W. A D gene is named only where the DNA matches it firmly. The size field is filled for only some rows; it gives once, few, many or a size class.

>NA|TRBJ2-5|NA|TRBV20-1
TGCAGTGCCCATATACAAGAGACCCAGTACTTC
CSAHIQETQYF
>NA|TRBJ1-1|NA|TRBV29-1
TGCAGCGTCGGGCACCTTGAAGCTTTCTTT
CSVGHLEAFF
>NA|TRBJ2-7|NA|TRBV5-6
TGTGCCAGCAGCTTGGCGGCAGGGGCAGCCTACGAGCAGTACTTC
CASSLAAGAAYEQYF
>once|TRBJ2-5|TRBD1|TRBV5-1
TGCGCCAGCAGCTTGGCCGGACAGGGCTACCAAGAGACCCAGTACTTC
CASSLAGQGYQETQYF
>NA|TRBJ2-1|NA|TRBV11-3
TGTGCCAGCAGCTTAGATCCCGCGGATAAGCAGTTCTTC
CASSLDPADKQFF
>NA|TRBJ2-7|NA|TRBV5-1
TGCGCCAGCAGCTTAGGGGCCTCCAGGGCCTACGAGCAGTACTTC
CASSLGASRAYEQYF
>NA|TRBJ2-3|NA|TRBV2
TGTGCCAGCACCCTGGCCGCGGCCGCATACACAGATACGCAGTATTTT
CASTLAAAAYTDTQYF
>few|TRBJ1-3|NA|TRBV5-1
TGCGCCAGCAGCTTCCAACCGTCTGGAAACACCATATATTTT
CASSFQPSGNTIYF
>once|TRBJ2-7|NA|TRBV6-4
TGTGCCAGCAGTACTTTCCACGACGCCTACGAGCAGTACTTC
CASSTFHDAYEQYF
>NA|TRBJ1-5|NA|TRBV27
TGTGCCAGCCGTAGTGGATCTAATCAGCCCCAGCATTTT
CASRSGSNQPQHF
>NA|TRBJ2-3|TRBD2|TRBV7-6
TGTGCCAGCAGCTACGGACTAGGTAGCACAGATACGCAGTATTTT
CASSYGLGSTDTQYF
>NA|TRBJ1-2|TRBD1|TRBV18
TGTGCCAGCTCACCGACAGGGCCTAACTATGGCTACACCTTC
CASSPTGPNYGYTF
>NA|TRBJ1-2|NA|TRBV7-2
TGTGCCAGCAGCCGGGACGGCGCTAACTATGGCTACACCTTC
CASSRDGANYGYTF
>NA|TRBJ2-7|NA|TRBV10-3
TGTGCCATCAGTGAGTTCAACGAGCAGTACTTC
CAISEFNEQYF
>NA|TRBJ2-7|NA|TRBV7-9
TGTGCCAGCAGCTTAGTTCAGGGGCCCTACGAGCAGTACTTC
CASSLVQGPYEQYF
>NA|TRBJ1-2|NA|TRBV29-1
TGCAGCGCCTCGAGTCCGGTCGGCTACACCTTC
CSASSPVGYTF
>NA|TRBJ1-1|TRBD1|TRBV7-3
TGTGCCAGCAGTTCTCACAGGGGGCGGGGCGCTTTCTTT
CASSSHRGRGAFF
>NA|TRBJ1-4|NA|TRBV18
TGTGCCAGCTCACCTCTTAGGGGAGCAACTAATGAAAAACTGTTTTTT
CASSPLRGATNEKLFF
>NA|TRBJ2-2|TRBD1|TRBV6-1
TGTGCCAGCAGGAAGACAGGGTCCGACTTGGGGGAGCTGTTTTTT
CASRKTGSDLGELFF
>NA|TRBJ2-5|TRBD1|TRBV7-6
TGTGCCAGCAGCGCAGGGGGCGCGGAGACCCAGTACTTC
CASSAGGAETQYF
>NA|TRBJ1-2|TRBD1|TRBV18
TGTGCCAGCTCACCGGGACAGGACTATGGCTACACCTTC
CASSPGQDYGYTF
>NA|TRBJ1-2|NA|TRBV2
TGTGCCAGCAGTGCTGAAAGGGGGTATGGCTACACCTTC
CASSAERGYGYTF
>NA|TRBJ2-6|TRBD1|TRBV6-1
TGTGCCAGCAGTGCTTTCCGGGACAGGGGTGGCGGGGCCAACGTCCTGACTTTC
CASSAFRDRGGGANVLTF
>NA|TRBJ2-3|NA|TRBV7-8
TGTGCCAGCAGCTCCAGGACTACAGATACGCAGTATTTT
CASSSRTTDTQYF
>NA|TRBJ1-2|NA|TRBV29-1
TGCAGCGTTGAAGGGCCTGGCTACACCTTC
CSVEGPGYTF
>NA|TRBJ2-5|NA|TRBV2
TGTGCCAGCACGAAAGGGAGCCCCCTCCAAGAGACCCAGTACTTC
CASTKGSPLQETQYF
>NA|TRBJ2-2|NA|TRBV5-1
TGCGCCAGCAGAGGTCGGACCACCGGGGAGCTGTTTTTT
CASRGRTTGELFF
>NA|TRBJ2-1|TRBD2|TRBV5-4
TGTGCCAGCAGCTTAGCGGGGCCTTCCTACAATGAGCAGTTCTTC
CASSLAGPSYNEQFF